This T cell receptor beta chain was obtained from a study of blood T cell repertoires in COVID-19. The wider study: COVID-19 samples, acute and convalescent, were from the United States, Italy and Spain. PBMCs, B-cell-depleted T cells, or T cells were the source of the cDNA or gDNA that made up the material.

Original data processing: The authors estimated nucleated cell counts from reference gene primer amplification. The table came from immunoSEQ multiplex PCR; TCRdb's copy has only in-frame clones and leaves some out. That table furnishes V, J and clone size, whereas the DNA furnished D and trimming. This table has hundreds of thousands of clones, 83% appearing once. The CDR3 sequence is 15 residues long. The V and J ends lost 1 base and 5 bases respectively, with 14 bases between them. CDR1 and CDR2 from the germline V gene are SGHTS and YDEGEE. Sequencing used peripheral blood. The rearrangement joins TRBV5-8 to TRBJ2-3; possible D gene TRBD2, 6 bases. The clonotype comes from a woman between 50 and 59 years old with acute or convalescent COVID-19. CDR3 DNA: TGTGCCAGCAGCTTGACCGGGAGTGCAATAGATACGCAGTATTTT. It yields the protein CASSLTGSAIDTQYF. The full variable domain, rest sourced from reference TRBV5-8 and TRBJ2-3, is EAGVTQSPTHLIKTRGQQATLRCSPISGHTSVYWYQQALGLGLQFLLWYDEGEERNRGNFPPRFSGRQFPNYSSELNVNALELEDSALYLCASSLTGSAIDTQYFGPGTRLTVL.